The T cell receptor (beta chain) under discussion was sequenced for a study of OX40 agonist ivuxolimab in advanced cancers. The count of this clone is one. Trimming shortened V by 6 bases and J by 2 bases, and 14 bases separated the two germline ends. This CDR3 contains 15 residues. The germline V gene encodes CDR1 ENHRY and CDR2 SYGVKD. Method: immunoSEQ multiplex PCR; TCRdb's copy keeps in-frame clones and lacks some. The sample has 60,000 or so clones, 85% to 90% seen once. This clonotype was sampled from an adult with an advanced solid tumor such as melanoma, head and neck, liver or kidney cancer. The sample was CD4+ or CD8+ T cells sorted from blood, taken in a trial of the OX40 agonist ivuxolimab. The chain carries TRBV10-3 and TRBJ2-4; D is unclear. CDR3 residues: CAIRGGVVPKNIQYF. CDR3 DNA: TGTGCCATCAGGGGTGGGGTGGTACCCAAAAACATTCAGTACTTC.